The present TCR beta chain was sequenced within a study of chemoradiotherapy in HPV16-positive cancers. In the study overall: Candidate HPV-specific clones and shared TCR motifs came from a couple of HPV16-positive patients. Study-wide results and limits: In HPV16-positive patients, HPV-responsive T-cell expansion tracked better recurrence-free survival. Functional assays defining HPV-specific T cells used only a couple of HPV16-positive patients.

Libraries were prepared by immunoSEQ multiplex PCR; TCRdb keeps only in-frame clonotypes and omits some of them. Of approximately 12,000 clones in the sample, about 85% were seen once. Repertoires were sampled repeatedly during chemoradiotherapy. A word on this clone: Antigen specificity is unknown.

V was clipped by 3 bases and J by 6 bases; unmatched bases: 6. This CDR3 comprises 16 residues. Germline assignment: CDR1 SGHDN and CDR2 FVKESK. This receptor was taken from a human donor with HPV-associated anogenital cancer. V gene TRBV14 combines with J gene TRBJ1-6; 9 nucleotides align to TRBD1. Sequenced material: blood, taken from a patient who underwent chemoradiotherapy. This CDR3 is CASSQLPGQGNSPLHF. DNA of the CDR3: TGTGCCAGCAGCCAGCTTCCGGGACAGGGTAATTCACCCCTCCACTTT.